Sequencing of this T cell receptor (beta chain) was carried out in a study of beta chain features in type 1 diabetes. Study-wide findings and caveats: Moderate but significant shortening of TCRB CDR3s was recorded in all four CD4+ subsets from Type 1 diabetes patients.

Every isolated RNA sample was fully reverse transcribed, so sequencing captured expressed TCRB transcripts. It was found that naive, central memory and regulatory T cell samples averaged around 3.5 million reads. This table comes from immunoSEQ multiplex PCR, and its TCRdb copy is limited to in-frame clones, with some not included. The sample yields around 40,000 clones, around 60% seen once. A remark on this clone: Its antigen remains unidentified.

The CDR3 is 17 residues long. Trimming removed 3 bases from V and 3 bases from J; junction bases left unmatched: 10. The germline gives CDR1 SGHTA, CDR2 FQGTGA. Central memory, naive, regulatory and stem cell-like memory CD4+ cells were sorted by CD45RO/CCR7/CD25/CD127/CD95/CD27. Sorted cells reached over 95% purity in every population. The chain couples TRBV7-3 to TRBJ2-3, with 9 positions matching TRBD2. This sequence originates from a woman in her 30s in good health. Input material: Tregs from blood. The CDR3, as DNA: TGTGCCAGCAGCTTTACGTCGCTTAGCGGGAGTACAGATACGCAGTATTTT. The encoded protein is CASSFTSLSGSTDTQYF.